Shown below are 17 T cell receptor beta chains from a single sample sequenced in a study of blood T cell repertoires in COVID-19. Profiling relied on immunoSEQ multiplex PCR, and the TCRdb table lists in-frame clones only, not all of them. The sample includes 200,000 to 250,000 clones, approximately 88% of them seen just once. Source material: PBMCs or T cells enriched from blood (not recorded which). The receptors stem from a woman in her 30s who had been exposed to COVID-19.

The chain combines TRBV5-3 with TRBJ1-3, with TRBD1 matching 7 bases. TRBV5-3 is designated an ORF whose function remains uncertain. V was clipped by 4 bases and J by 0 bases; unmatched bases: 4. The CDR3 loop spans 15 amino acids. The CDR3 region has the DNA TGTGCCAGAAGCCCGGGGACAGTCTCTGGAAACACCATATATTTT. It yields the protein CARSPGTVSGNTIYF.

CDR3 DNA: TGTGCCAGCAGCCTTCGCGAGCCCAGCGGCCATGGCTACACCTTC. Amino acid sequence: CASSLREPSGHGYTF. The chain joins TRBV4-2 to TRBJ1-2; D is unclear. The length of the CDR3 is 15 residues. Trimming left V 4 bases short and J 6 bases short, with 18 bases between. The V gene's germline CDR1 is LGHNA and CDR2 YNFKEQ.

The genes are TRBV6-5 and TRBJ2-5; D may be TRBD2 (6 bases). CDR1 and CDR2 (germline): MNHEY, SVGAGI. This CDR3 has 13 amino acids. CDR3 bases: TGTGCTACTCTCGGGGGATTACGAGAGACCCAGTACTTC. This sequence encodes CATLGGLRETQYF.

CDR3 sequence: CASRDRVHTEAFF. CDR3 sequence (DNA): TGTGCCAGTAGAGACAGGGTCCACACTGAAGCTTTCTTT. V and J are TRBV19 and TRBJ1-1; 7 bases match TRBD1. Germline CDR1 and CDR2: LNHDA and SQIVND (reference sequence). The ends lost 6 bases at V and 3 bases at J; junction bases unmatched: 4. This CDR3 is 13 amino acids long.

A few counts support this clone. The CDR3 DNA follows: TGTGCCAGCAGCCAACGGGTGTACACCGGGGAGCTGTTTTTT. It translates to CASSQRVYTGELFF. V usage is TRBV3-1 (or the pseudogene TRBV3-2) and J usage is TRBJ2-2; D is ambiguous. Germline-derived CDR1 and CDR2 are LGHDT and YNNKEL (reference sequence). CDR3 length: 14 residues. Trimming stripped 2 bases from V and 3 bases from J, with 7 bases between.

The CDR3 sequence is CASSFRGSGTGEQYF. CDR3 nucleotides: TGTGCCAGCAGTTTCCGGGGTAGCGGGACTGGGGAGCAGTACTTC. This chain connects TRBV28 to TRBJ2-7; the match to TRBD2 covers 8 bases. This CDR3 is 15 amino acids long. V lost 3 bases and J lost 7; bases outside the gene matches: 11. Germline V gene sequence: CDR1 MDHEN, CDR2 SYDVKM.

In DNA form, the CDR3 reads TGTGCCAGCAGCCCCCCGGGAGCCCCCTACGAGCAGTACTTC. This sequence encodes CASSPPGAPYEQYF. V gene TRBV11-3 combines with J gene TRBJ2-7, with a possible D match to TRBD2 (6 bases). The CDR3 sequence is 14 residues long. Germline V lookup: CDR1 SGHNT, CDR2 YENEEA. Trimming shortened V by 5 bases and J by 2 bases, and 13 bases separated the two germline ends.

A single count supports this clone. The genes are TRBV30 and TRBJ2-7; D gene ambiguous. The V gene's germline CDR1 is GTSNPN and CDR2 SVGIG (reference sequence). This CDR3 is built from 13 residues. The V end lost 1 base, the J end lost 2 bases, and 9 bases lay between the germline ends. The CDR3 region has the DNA TGTGCCTGGAGTGGTCTCTCCGCCTACGAGCAGTACTTC. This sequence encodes CAWSGLSAYEQYF.

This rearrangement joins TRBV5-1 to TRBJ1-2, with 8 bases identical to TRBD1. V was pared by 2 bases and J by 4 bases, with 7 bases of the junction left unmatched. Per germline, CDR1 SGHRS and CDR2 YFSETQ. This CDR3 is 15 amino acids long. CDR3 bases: TGCGCCAGCAGCTTCGGACAGGGTGGAGGCTATGGCTACACCTTC. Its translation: CASSFGQGGGYGYTF. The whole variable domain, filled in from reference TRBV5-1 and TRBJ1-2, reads KAGVTQTPRYLIKTRGQQVTLSCSPISGHRSVSWYQQTPGQGLQFLFEYFSETQRNKGNFPGRFSGRQFSNSRSEMNVSTLELGDSALYLCASSFGQGGGYGYTFGSGTRLTVV.

CDR3 region: CASSVTGTFEQYF. The CDR3 nucleotides read TGTGCCAGTAGTGTAACCGGGACATTCGAGCAGTACTTC. The chain couples TRBV19 to TRBJ2-7, with a possible D match to TRBD1 (6 bases). This CDR3 spans 13 amino acids. The germline gives CDR1 LNHDA, CDR2 SQIVND (reference sequence). V was clipped by 5 bases and J by 6 bases, with 14 bases between them.

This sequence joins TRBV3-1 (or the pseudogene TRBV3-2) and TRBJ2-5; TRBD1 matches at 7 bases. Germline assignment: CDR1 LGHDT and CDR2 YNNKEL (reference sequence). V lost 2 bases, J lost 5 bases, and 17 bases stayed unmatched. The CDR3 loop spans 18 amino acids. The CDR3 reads CASSQSTLGRGFEETQYF. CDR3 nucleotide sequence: TGTGCCAGCAGCCAAAGCACCCTGGGCAGGGGGTTTGAGGAGACCCAGTACTTC.

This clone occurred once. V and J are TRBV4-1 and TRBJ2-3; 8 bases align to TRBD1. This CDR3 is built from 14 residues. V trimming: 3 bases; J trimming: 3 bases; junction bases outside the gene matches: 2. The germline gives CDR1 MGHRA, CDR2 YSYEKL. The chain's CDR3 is CASSQGQDTDTQYF. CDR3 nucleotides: TGCGCCAGCAGCCAGGGACAGGATACAGATACGCAGTATTTT.

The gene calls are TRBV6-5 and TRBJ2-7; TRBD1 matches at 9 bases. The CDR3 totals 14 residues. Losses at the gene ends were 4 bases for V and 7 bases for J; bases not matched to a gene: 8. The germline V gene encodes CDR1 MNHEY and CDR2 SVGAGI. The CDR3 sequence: CASSSGQGIGEQYF. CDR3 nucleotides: TGTGCCAGCAGTTCCGGACAGGGGATAGGTGAGCAGTACTTC.

The CDR3 sequence: CASSLDRGFGNQPQHF. CDR3 nucleotide sequence: TGTGCCAGCAGCTTGGACAGGGGATTCGGCAATCAGCCCCAGCATTTT. The rearrangement joins TRBV5-8 to TRBJ1-5; TRBD1 matches at 7 bases. Germline values: CDR1 SGHTS, CDR2 YDEGEE. The CDR3 spans 16 residues. V lost 0 bases, J lost 2 bases, and 5 bases stayed unmatched.

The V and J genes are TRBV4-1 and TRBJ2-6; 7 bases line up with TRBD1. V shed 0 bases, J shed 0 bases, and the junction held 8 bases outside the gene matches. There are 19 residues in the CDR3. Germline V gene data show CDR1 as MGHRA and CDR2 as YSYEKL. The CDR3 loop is CASSQDMGTVFSGANVLTF. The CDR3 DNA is TGCGCCAGCAGCCAAGATATGGGGACAGTCTTCTCTGGGGCCAACGTCCTGACTTTC.

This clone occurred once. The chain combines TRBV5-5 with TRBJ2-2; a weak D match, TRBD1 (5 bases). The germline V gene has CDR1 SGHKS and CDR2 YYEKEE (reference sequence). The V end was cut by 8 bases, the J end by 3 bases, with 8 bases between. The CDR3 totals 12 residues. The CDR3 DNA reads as TGTGCCAGTGACAGTTACACCGGGGAGCTGTTTTTT. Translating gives CASDSYTGELFF.

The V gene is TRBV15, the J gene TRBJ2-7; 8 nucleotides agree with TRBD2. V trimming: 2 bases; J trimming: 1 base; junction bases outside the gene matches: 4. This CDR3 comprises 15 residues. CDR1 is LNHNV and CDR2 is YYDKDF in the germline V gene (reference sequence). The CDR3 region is CATSRPTSGSYEQYF. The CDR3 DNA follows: TGTGCCACCAGCAGACCCACTAGCGGTTCCTACGAGCAGTACTTC.